This T cell receptor beta chain was documented in a study of cytomegalovirus exposure and HLA in healthy donors. Points from the study as a whole: In a later analysis, a missense DCLRE1C variant was linked to TCR beta V- and J-gene trimming. For cytomegalovirus status, the classifier reportedly gave diagnoses with high specificity and sensitivity. Reports state that TCR beta sequences accurately predicted most subjects' HLA-A and HLA-B alleles. A later analysis reportedly identified an Asian-associated ancestry cluster as carrying fewer N-insertions than the roughly 700-donor mean.

For this clone: Its antigen is undetermined.

Germline V gives CDR1 GTSNPN, CDR2 SVGIG (reference sequence). The CDR3 loop spans 15 amino acids. The V and J ends lost 3 bases and 10 bases respectively, with 24 bases between them. A multiplex PCR was run with 60 Vbeta primers and 13 Jbeta primers. Generated by immunoSEQ multiplex PCR, the TCRdb table keeps only in-frame clones and is missing some. Among 150,000 to 200,000 clones listed, about 84% were seen once. Sequencing used PBMCs. This chain joins TRBV30 and TRBJ2-5, with D tentatively TRBD1 (6 bases). This clonotype was obtained from a man in his fifties or sixties in good health and CMV-seropositive. The CDR3 protein is CAWSDILTPGVGQYF. The DNA for the CDR3 is TGTGCCTGGAGCGACATACTAACCCCAGGGGTGGGCCAGTACTTC.